This T cell receptor (beta chain) was retrieved from a study of blood T cell repertoires in COVID-19. Method: immunoSEQ multiplex PCR; TCRdb's copy keeps in-frame clones and lacks some. Of approximately 390,000 clones in the sample, 87% were seen once. Each participant's cohort was designated according to participant-reported clinical history. Sequenced input: PBMCs or T cells enriched from blood (not recorded which). This clonotype originated in a woman in her forties or fifties who had recovered from COVID-19.

CDR3: CASSQDSLLNRRDYGYTF. As DNA, the CDR3 is TGTGCCAGCAGCCAAGATAGTTTATTGAACAGGCGAGACTATGGCTACACCTTC. This chain joins TRBV14 and TRBJ1-2; D is perhaps TRBD1 (5 bases). V shed 0 bases and J shed 3 bases, with 20 bases lying between them. Germline V gene data show CDR1 as SGHDN and CDR2 as FVKESK. CDR3 length: 18 residues.